This TCR beta chain originates from a study of post-analysis software for immune sequencing data (dated by TCRdb to about 2015). In terms of the full investigation: Relapsing-remitting, secondary progressive and progressive-relapsing multiple sclerosis were recorded as disease courses, and subtype annotation was lacking for some patients. Patient repertoires were compared against 11 to 12 previously published healthy control repertoires from donors aged about 6 to 27 years. A subset of samples was prepared in parallel using single-end sample barcoding, then pooled and co-amplified after Illumina adapter ligation. The investigation overall reported the following: Significantly lower normalized Chao1 diversity was found in multiple sclerosis patients than in controls, suggesting substantial peripheral T-cell clonal expansion. Roughly 5 TRBV segments, including TRBV5-6, TRBV5-1 and TRBV20-1, were significantly more frequent in patients than controls. Direct clustering with F measure showed strong co-clustering of samples prepared in the same batch, prompting a batch-effect correction. The control group was slightly older than the multiple sclerosis patient group.

Libraries were constructed by PCR. The run used an Illumina HiSeq 2500. Unique molecular identifiers were incorporated into TCR beta cDNA libraries to reduce PCR and sequencing biases. Roughly 0.5 million cDNA molecules were obtained per 1 to 10 million input T cells, so each molecule approximated one T cell. The patient libraries were prepared and sequenced using the same protocol as the earlier healthy control dataset. Samples belonging to the same batch were prepared together, multiplexed and sequenced on a shared HiSeq lane. The paper's data handling went like this. MIGEC handled the raw barcoded reads, throwing out single-read molecular identifier groups before consensus assembly and CDR3 extraction. Clonotype tables were post-analysed with VDJtools, and diversity was normalized by down-sampling all datasets to the smallest sample size. To correct batch-related cross-sample contamination, repertoire overlap clustering matched CDR3 amino acid sequences but not nucleotide sequences. The public reads were quality trimmed at Q25 with fastp and then assembled into clones with MiXCR by TCRdb, keeping productive beta chains. One record per CDR3 amino acid sequence lists the most common genes and DNA. TCRdb assigned the V and J calls; the authors' analysis was not used. The sample table holds roughly 870,000 distinct CDR3 sequences, of which approximately 57% were seen once. The ten largest clones capture approximately 4.4% of the sample.

TCR beta repertoires were profiled from peripheral blood of 10 to 15 young patients with multiple sclerosis to demonstrate the VDJtools post-analysis software. The multiple sclerosis patients were children and adolescents ranging in age from 6 to 15 years. A few counts support this clonotype. Its antigen is not yet known. Per-base quality was not reported, and no clone a single base away is much larger than it. Looking up the germline V gene yields CDR1 MGHRA and CDR2 YSYEKL. The CDR3 starts with the cysteine, ends with the phenylalanine, and has 17 residues. The retained sequence is limited to the CDR3, 51 bases, with the frame set at the first base.

The rearranged chain carries TRBV4-1 and TRBJ2-5; 9 bases in the junction line up with TRBD2. The end of the DNA aligns better with TRBJ2-7, so the J call may be wrong. The receptor was isolated from a girl between 10 and 17 years old with multiple sclerosis. The material sequenced was blood. The bases read TGCGCCAGCAGCCAATACGCCCCAGCTAGCGGGATCTACGAGCAGTACTTC. Translated, this gives CASSQYAPASGIYEQYF.